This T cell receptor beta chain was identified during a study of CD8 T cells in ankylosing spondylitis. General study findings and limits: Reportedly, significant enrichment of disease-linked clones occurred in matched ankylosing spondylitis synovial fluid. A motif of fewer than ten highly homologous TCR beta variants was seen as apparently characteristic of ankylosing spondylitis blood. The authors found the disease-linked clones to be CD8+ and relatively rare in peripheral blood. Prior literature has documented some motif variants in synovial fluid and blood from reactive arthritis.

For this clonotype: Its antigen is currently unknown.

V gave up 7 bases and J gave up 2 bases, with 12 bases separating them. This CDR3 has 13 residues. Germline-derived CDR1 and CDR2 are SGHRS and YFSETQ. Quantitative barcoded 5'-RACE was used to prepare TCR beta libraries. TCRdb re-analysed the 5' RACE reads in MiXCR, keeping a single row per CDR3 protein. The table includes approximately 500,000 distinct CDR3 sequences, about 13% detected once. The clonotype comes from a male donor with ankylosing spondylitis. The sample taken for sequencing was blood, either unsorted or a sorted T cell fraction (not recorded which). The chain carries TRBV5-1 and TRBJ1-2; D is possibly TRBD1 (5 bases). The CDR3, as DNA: TGCGCCAGCGGACAACCCGAAAACTATGGCTACACCTTC. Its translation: CASGQPENYGYTF.